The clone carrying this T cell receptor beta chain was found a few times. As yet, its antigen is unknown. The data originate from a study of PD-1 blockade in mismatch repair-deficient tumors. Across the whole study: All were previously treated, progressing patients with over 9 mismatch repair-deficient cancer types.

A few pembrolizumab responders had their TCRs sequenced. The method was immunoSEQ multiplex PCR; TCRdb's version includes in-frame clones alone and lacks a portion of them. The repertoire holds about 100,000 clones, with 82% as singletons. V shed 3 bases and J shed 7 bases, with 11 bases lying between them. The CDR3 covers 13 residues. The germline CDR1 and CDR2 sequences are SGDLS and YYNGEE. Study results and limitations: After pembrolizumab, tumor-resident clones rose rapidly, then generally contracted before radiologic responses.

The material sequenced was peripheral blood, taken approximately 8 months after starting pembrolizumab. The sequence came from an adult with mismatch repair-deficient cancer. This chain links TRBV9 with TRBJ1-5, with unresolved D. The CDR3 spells CASSAGVGQPQHF. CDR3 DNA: TGTGCCAGCAGCGCCGGAGTAGGGCAGCCCCAGCATTTT.